This TCR beta chain was sequenced during a study of CD4 T cells in relation to SARS-CoV-2 and coronaviruses. The unexposed donors gave CD4+ T cells in 2011-2018, prior to COVID-19. The cells were cultured for over eight days before CD4+ T cells were isolated. This clone has a handful of counts. Its antigen is not known. Assay used: immunoSEQ multiplex PCR; TCRdb lists only in-frame clones, some missing. There are 15,000 to 20,000 clones in the sample; about four fifths occur only once, and approximately 10% lies in the top ten. V lost 8 bases, J lost 7 bases, and 9 bases lay in between. The CDR3 extends over 12 amino acids. In germline, CDR1 is LNHDA, CDR2 SQIVND (reference sequence).

This TCR was sampled from a human donor in good health. Sample: CD4+ T cells from PBMCs, cultured in vitro. V is TRBV19 and J is TRBJ1-6; no clear D gene. CDR3 DNA sequence: TGTGCCAGTGCCGGACTCAATTCACCCCTCCACTTT. Amino acid sequence: CASAGLNSPLHF.